The source of this T cell receptor (beta chain) is a study of blood T cells in healthy people across ages. The second PCR ran about 7 to 12 cycles with a sample-barcoded 5' primer and J-beta primers. MiXCR, applied by TCRdb to the 5' RACE reads, yields one record per CDR3 protein. This sample yields approximately 2,000,000 distinct CDR3 sequences, of which approximately 39% are seen a single time; around 23% belongs to the top ten. Samples had at least 7 million PBMCs isolated from them. CDR3 length equals 13 residues. Trimming stripped 5 bases from V and 0 bases from J, with 10 bases between. Germline loops: CDR1 DFQATT, CDR2 SNEGSKA (reference sequence).

Sample: blood. The gene calls are TRBV20-1 and TRBJ1-1, with a possible D match to TRBD1 (5 bases). This receptor was taken from a human donor in good health. The DNA of the CDR3 is TGCAGTGCTCCAGGGACCATGAACACTGAAGCTTTCTTT. Translating gives CSAPGTMNTEAFF.